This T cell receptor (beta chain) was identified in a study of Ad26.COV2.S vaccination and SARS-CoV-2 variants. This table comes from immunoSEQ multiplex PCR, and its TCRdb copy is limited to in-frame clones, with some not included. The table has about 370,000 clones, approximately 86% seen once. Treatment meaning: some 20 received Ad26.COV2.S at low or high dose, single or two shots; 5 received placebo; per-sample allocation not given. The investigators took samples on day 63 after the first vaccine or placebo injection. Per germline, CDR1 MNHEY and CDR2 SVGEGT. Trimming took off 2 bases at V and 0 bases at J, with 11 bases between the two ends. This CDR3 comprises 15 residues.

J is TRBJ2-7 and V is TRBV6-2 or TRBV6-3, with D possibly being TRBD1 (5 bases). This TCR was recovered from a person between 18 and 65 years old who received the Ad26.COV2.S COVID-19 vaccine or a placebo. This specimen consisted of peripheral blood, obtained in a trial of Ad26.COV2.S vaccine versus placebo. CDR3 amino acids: CASSYVQGFSYEQYF. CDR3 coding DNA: TGTGCCAGCAGTTACGTTCAGGGTTTCTCCTACGAGCAGTACTTC.